This T cell receptor beta chain was sequenced in a study of regulatory T cells. Patients, 2 to 39 years old, had expanded memory T-cell proportions. Primers: 52 TRBV forward and 13 TRBJ reverse. Here immunoSEQ multiplex PCR was the method, and the copy in TCRdb shows in-frame clones only, minus some. The repertoire holds 4,100 or so clones, about 91% seen once, with about 2.5% in the top ten. Study-level findings and limits: In CD3G deficiency, regulatory T cells had lower Shannon diversity than autologous conventional CD4+ and control regulatory cells. Roughly tenfold fewer unique productive TRB reads came from patient Treg samples versus control samples.

About this clone itself: Its antigen is unidentified.

This TCR was recovered from a child under 10 years old with CD3G deficiency. The sequenced material came from CD4+ Tregs sorted from blood.

The CDR3 bases are TGTGCCAGTAGTATCCGGGAGAACACCGGGGAGCTGTTTTTT. It encodes CASSIRENTGELFF. V and J are TRBV19 and TRBJ2-2; TRBD2 might be the D (5 bases). Germline CDR1 LNHDA, CDR2 SQIVND (reference sequence). V was pared by 3 bases and J by 1 base, with 6 bases between. The CDR3 has 14 amino acids.